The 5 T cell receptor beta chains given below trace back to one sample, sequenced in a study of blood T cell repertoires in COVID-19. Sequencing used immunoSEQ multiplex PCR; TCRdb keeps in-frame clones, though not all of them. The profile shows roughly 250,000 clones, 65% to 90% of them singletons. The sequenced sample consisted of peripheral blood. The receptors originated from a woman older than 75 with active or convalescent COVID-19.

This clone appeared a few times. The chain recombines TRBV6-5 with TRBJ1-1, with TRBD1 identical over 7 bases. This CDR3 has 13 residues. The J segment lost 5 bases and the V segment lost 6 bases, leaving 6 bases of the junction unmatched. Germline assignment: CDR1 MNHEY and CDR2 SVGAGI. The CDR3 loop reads CASSTGDWTEAFF. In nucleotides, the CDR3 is TGTGCCAGCAGCACAGGGGATTGGACTGAAGCTTTCTTT.

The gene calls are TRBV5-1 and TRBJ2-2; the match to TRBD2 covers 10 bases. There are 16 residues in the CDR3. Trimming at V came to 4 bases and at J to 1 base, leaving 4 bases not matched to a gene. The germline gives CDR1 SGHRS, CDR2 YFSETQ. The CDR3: CASSPLAGMNTGELFF. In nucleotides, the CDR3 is TGCGCCAGCAGCCCACTAGCGGGGATGAACACCGGGGAGCTGTTTTTT. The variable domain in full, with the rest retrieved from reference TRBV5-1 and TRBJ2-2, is KAGVTQTPRYLIKTRGQQVTLSCSPISGHRSVSWYQQTPGQGLQFLFEYFSETQRNKGNFPGRFSGRQFSNSRSEMNVSTLELGDSALYLCASSPLAGMNTGELFFGEGSRLTVL.

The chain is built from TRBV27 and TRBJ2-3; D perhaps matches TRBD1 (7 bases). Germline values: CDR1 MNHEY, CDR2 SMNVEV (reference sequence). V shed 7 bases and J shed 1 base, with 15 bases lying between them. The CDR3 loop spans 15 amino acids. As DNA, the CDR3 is TGTGCCAGCAAGGTTGGAGGGGGCGGCACAGATACGCAGTATTTT. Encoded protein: CASKVGGGGTDTQYF.

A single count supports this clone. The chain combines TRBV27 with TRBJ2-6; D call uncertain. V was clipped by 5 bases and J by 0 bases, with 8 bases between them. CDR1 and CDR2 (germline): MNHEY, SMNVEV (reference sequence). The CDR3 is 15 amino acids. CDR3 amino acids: CASSTIYSGANVLTF. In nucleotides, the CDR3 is TGTGCCAGCAGTACGATCTACTCTGGGGCCAACGTCCTGACTTTC.

The CDR3 coding sequence is TGTGCCAGCAGCCCTAGGACAGGGGGCAATGAGCAGTTCTTC. Amino acid sequence: CASSPRTGGNEQFF. The rearrangement uses TRBV14 and TRBJ2-1, with TRBD1 identical over 10 bases. Germline V gene data show CDR1 as SGHDN and CDR2 as FVKESK. J was trimmed by 6 bases and V by 4 bases; bases with no gene match: 3. This CDR3 is built from 14 residues.